This passage covers 24 T cell receptor beta chains from one sample sequenced in a study of OX40 agonist ivuxolimab in advanced cancers. The table came from immunoSEQ multiplex PCR; TCRdb's copy has only in-frame clones and leaves some out. This sample has 25,000 to 30,000 clones, with around nine tenths found just once. Sequencing used CD4+ or CD8+ T cells sorted from blood, obtained in a trial of the OX40 agonist ivuxolimab. Receptors originate from an adult with an advanced solid tumor such as melanoma, head and neck, liver or kidney cancer.

This chain uses TRBV7-6 with TRBJ1-1; no clear D. There are 12 residues in the CDR3. V gave up 5 bases and J gave up 6 bases, with 10 bases separating them. Germline V gives CDR1 SGHVS, CDR2 FNYEAQ. The chain's CDR3 is CASSRLGSEAFF. As DNA, the CDR3 is TGTGCCAGCAGCCGGCTGGGGTCTGAAGCTTTCTTT.

The chain uses TRBV19 and TRBJ2-1, with 9 bases aligning to TRBD1. The trim removed 5 bases at V and 2 bases at J, leaving 7 bases unmatched. CDR3 length: 16 amino acids. Looked up from germline, CDR1 is LNHDA and CDR2 is SQIVND (reference sequence). The CDR3 DNA reads TGTGCCAGTAGTGGGAGGGACAGGGTTGCCTACAATGAGCAGTTCTTC. It specifies CASSGRDRVAYNEQFF.

The rearrangement joins TRBV28 to TRBJ2-1; 7 bases match TRBD2. This CDR3 has 14 amino acids. Germline CDR1 MDHEN, CDR2 SYDVKM. The V gene end was trimmed by 7 bases and the J gene end by 9 bases; junction bases not matched to a gene: 12. CDR3 in DNA: TGTGCCAGCACGGGGCGGGAGAGGATGGGTGAGCAGTTCTTC. Residues: CASTGRERMGEQFF.

J is TRBJ2-1 and V is TRBV4-3; the D call may be TRBD1 or TRBD2 (5 bases each). Looked up from germline, CDR1 is LGHNA and CDR2 is YSLEER. The CDR3 consists of 14 residues. V dropped 5 bases and J dropped 4 bases, with 12 bases sitting between them. As DNA, the CDR3 is TGCGCCAGCAGCTCGGGACGGAGTTACAATGAGCAGTTCTTC. Translation gives CASSSGRSYNEQFF.

This sequence joins TRBV7-9 and TRBJ1-1, with 7 nucleotides matching TRBD1. Germline CDR1 and CDR2: SEHNR and FQNEAQ (reference sequence). Unmatched junction bases numbered 14, after V lost 4 bases and J lost 3 bases. This CDR3 comprises 17 residues. DNA for the CDR3: TGTGCCAGCAGCTCCACGGACAGGACCCGAGGGGACACTGAAGCTTTCTTT. Translation gives CASSSTDRTRGDTEAFF.

J is TRBJ2-7 and V is TRBV9; 8 nucleotides line up with TRBD2. The V gene's germline CDR1 is SGDLS and CDR2 YYNGEE. The J segment lost 0 bases and the V segment lost 4 bases, leaving 6 bases of the junction unmatched. The CDR3 has 15 amino acids. CDR3 protein: CASSLIGLASYEQYF. The CDR3, as DNA: TGTGCCAGCAGCCTCATTGGACTAGCCTCCTACGAGCAGTACTTC.

This clone was found once. The rearrangement uses TRBV5-4 and TRBJ1-6; weak D call: TRBD1 (5 bases). In germline, CDR1 is SGHNT, CDR2 YYREEE (reference sequence). V was cut by 3 bases and J by 7 bases, with 17 bases left in between. The CDR3 extends over 16 amino acids. CDR3 residues: CASSSETAAINSPLHF. Written as DNA, the CDR3 is TGTGCCAGCAGCTCAGAGACAGCAGCCATCAATTCACCCCTCCACTTT.

V gene TRBV15 combines with J gene TRBJ1-4; no clear D gene. The V end was cut by 0 bases, the J end by 0 bases, with 5 bases between. The CDR3 runs 15 residues. Germline V CDR1 and CDR2: LNHNV, YYDKDF (reference sequence). CDR3 amino acids: CATSRDFATNEKLFF. As DNA, the CDR3 is TGTGCCACCAGCAGAGATTTTGCAACTAATGAAAAACTGTTTTTT.

This clone has a single count. V usage is TRBV7-2 and J usage is TRBJ2-3, with D possibly called TRBD1 or TRBD2 (5 bases each). Germline V gene lookup returns CDR1 SGHTA and CDR2 FQGNSA. The V end lost 3 bases, the J end lost 0 bases, and 7 bases lay between the germline ends. The CDR3 consists of 14 residues. CDR3 protein: CASSLRGSTDTQYF. The CDR3 bases are TGTGCCAGCAGCTTGAGGGGAAGCACAGATACGCAGTATTTT.

The CDR3: CASSQDLQSSYNSPLHF. The CDR3 DNA follows: TGCGCCAGCAGCCAAGACCTTCAGAGCTCCTATAATTCACCCCTCCACTTT. The V gene is TRBV4-3, the J gene TRBJ1-6; unclear D gene. Germline CDR1 reads LGHNA; CDR2 reads YSLEER. CDR3 length: 17 residues. Trimming removed 0 bases at V and 0 bases at J, with 9 bases between.

This clone ranks as medium-sized. V usage is TRBV7-8 and J usage is TRBJ1-2; D may be TRBD1 (6 bases). Per germline, CDR1 SGHVS and CDR2 FQNEAQ. V was cut by 3 bases and J by 1 base, with 15 bases left in between. The CDR3 totals 16 residues. CDR3 amino acids: CASSFRASGDNYGYTF. CDR3 DNA sequence: TGTGCCAGCAGCTTCAGGGCGTCAGGGGATAACTATGGCTACACCTTC.

V gene TRBV11-3 combines with J gene TRBJ2-6, with 7 bases fitting TRBD1. After removal of 4 bases from V and 4 bases from J, the junction contained 10 bases not matched to a gene. Per the germline V gene, CDR1 is SGHNT and CDR2 is YENEEA. This CDR3 is built from 17 residues. CDR3 sequence (DNA): TGTGCCAGCAGCTCCAAAAAGGGGGCGCAAGGGGCCAACGTCCTGACTTTC. Protein product: CASSSKKGAQGANVLTF. Filled out from reference TRBV11-3 and TRBJ2-6, the complete variable domain reads EAGVVQSPRYKIIEKKQPVAFWCNPISGHNTLYWYLQNLGQGPELLIRYENEEAVDDSQLPKDRFSAERLKGVDSTLKIQPAELGDSAVYLCASSSKKGAQGANVLTFGAGSRLTVL.

The chain combines TRBV9 with TRBJ2-3, with 12 bases fitting TRBD2. Germline CDR1 reads SGDLS; CDR2 reads YYNGEE. This CDR3 spans 17 amino acids. The trim removed 2 bases at V and 1 base at J, leaving 5 bases unmatched. CDR3 DNA sequence: TGTGCCAGCAGCGTTCTAGCGGGGGGGCCCGGCACAGATACGCAGTATTTT. This encodes CASSVLAGGPGTDTQYF.

J is TRBJ2-7 and V is TRBV28; D unclear. This CDR3 region has 14 residues. CDR1 is MDHEN and CDR2 is SYDVKM in the germline V gene. The V gene lost 5 bases and the J gene lost 2 bases, with 13 bases spanning the gap. The CDR3 DNA sequence: TGTGCCAGCAGTGAGCAAATGGGTACCTACGAGCAGTACTTC. This codes for CASSEQMGTYEQYF.

V usage is TRBV5-5 and J usage is TRBJ2-6; D may correspond to TRBD1 or TRBD2 (5 bases each). From germline, CDR1 is SGHKS and CDR2 YYEKEE (reference sequence). This CDR3 comprises 17 residues. V lost 2 bases and J 0 bases, leaving 12 bases between the germline ends. CDR3 sequence (DNA): TGTGCCAGCAGCTTTTCGTCAGGGAGCTCTGGGGCCAACGTCCTGACTTTC. This translates into CASSFSSGSSGANVLTF.

This chain links TRBV12-2 with TRBJ1-5; TRBD1, as called in the table, went unchecked against the DNA. TRBV12-2 is a recognized pseudogene. The CDR3 length is 14 residues. CDR3 in DNA: TGTGCAAGTCGCCCAGACAGGATCAATCAGCCCCAGCATTTT. Translating gives CASRPDRINQPQHF.

The V and J genes are TRBV2 and TRBJ2-1; D is possibly TRBD2 (6 bases). V lost 5 bases and J 0 bases, leaving 11 bases between the germline ends. Germline loops: CDR1 SNHLY, CDR2 FYNNEI. The CDR3 runs 15 residues. The CDR3 DNA reads TGTGCCAGCAGTCGACGGGGGAGCTCCTACAATGAGCAGTTCTTC. Its translation is CASSRRGSSYNEQFF.

The chain joins TRBV28 to TRBJ1-5; a weak D match, TRBD1 (6 bases). Germline-derived CDR1 and CDR2 are MDHEN and SYDVKM. Trimming stripped 6 bases from V and 6 bases from J, with 12 bases between. The CDR3 has 13 residues. CDR3 coding DNA: TGTGCCAGCAGGAACAGGGAGGGTCAGCCCCAGCATTTT. It translates to CASRNREGQPQHF. The whole variable domain, remainder taken from reference TRBV28 and TRBJ1-5, is DVKVTQSSRYLVKRTGEKVFLECVQDMDHENMFWYRQDPGLGLRLIYFSYDVKMKEKGDIPEGYSVSREKKERFSLILESASTNQTSMYLCASRNREGQPQHFGDGTRLSIL.

V gene TRBV9 combines with J gene TRBJ2-1, with 10 bases aligning to TRBD2. J was trimmed by 3 bases and V by 4 bases; bases with no gene match: 7. Germline V gene lookup returns CDR1 SGDLS and CDR2 YYNGEE. This CDR3 has 16 amino acids. DNA for the CDR3: TGTGCCAGCAGCCCCCCTAGCGGGAGATTCTACAATGAGCAGTTCTTC. This codes for CASSPPSGRFYNEQFF.

This sequence joins TRBV5-5 and TRBJ2-4, with TRBD1 matching over 9 bases. The V segment lost 6 bases and the J segment 2 bases; nucleotides outside the gene matches: 9. The length of the CDR3 is 16 residues. Germline lookup yields CDR1 SGHKS and CDR2 YYEKEE (reference sequence). This CDR3 reads CASTLTGGATKNIQYF. CDR3 bases: TGTGCCAGCACTCTAACAGGGGGCGCAACCAAAAACATTCAGTACTTC.

This clone was seen just once. The J gene is TRBJ1-4, the V gene TRBV19; 10 nucleotides match TRBD1. Germline assignment: CDR1 LNHDA and CDR2 SQIVND (reference sequence). Germline trimming cut 10 bases from V and 6 bases from J; bases unmatched to any gene: 5. The CDR3 spans 13 residues. This chain's CDR3 is CATKDRGHEKLFF. The CDR3 DNA reads TGTGCCACCAAAGACAGGGGGCATGAAAAACTGTTTTTT. The whole variable domain, remainder taken from reference TRBV19 and TRBJ1-4, is DGGITQSPKYLFRKEGQNVTLSCEQNLNHDAMYWYRQDPGQGLRLIYYSQIVNDFQKGDIAEGYSVSREKKESFPLTVTSAQKNPTAFYLCATKDRGHEKLFFGSGTQLSVL.

This chain uses TRBV6-5 with TRBJ1-2; weak D call: TRBD1 (6 bases). The germline CDR1 and CDR2 sequences are MNHEY and SVGAGI. The germline V and J ends were trimmed by 6 bases and 2 bases, with 13 bases remaining between them. This CDR3 has 14 residues. CDR3 sequence reads: CASSFTQGNYGYTF. CDR3 coding DNA: TGTGCCAGCAGCTTTACACAGGGAAACTATGGCTACACCTTC.

The chain uses TRBV21-1 and TRBJ2-5. TRBV21-1 is noted as a pseudogene. This CDR3 has 13 amino acids. CDR3 amino acids: CASISKRRETQYF. Here the CDR3 DNA reads TGTGCCAGCATCTCAAAACGACGGGAGACCCAGTACTTC.

By share of the sample, this clone is medium-sized (0.01 to 0.1%). The CDR3 protein is CASSLIGGLAGAGNEQYF. The CDR3 bases are TGTGCCAGCAGCTTAATTGGCGGACTAGCGGGAGCAGGGAACGAGCAGTACTTC. This chain links TRBV11-3 with TRBJ2-7; 13 nucleotides align to TRBD2. Germline CDR1 SGHNT, CDR2 YENEEA. J gave up 5 bases and V 2 bases, and 12 bases lay outside the gene matches. This CDR3 has 18 amino acids.